The clone carrying this T cell receptor (beta chain) is a singleton in its sample. Its antigen remains unknown. Source study methods: Filtering differed for immunoSEQ, which gave only junction sequences without quality scores. Using immunoSEQ multiplex PCR, the repertoire was profiled, and TCRdb retains in-frame clones only, with some absent. V, J and clone size are taken as reported in that table, and D and trimming were inferred from the DNA itself. This sample carries fewer than 700,000 clones, about 80% of them seen once, and the ten largest clones take about 12%. These data are taken from a study of shared clonotypes between healthy human individuals. Trimming took 6 bases from V and 0 from J; bases not matched to a gene: 8. CDR3 length: 17 residues. Germline CDR1 reads KGHSH; CDR2 reads LQKENI. Overall study results and limits: Collection of samples was limited to blood; tissue repertoires likely differ.

What was sequenced was PBMCs. The genes are TRBV18 and TRBJ2-1; 10 nucleotides agree with TRBD2. The receptor was isolated from a middle-aged woman in good health. Some clones in this sample may be carry-over from other donors' samples. The CDR3 reads CASSLLAGTSSYNEQFF. The CDR3 bases are TGTGCCAGCTCCCTACTAGCGGGGACAAGCTCCTACAATGAGCAGTTCTTC.